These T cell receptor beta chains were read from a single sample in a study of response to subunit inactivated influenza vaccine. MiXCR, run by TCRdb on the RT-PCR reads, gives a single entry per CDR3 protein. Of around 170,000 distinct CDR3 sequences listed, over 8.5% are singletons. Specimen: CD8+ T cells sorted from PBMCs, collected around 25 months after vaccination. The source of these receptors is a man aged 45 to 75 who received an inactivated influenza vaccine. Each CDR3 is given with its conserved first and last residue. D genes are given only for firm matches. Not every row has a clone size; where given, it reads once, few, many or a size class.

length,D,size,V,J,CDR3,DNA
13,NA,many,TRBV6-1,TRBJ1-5,CASSEGSFVPQHF,TGTGCCAGCAGTGAAGGCTCTTTTGTGCCCCAGCATTTT
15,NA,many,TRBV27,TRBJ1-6,CASSSGGGYNSPLHF,TGTGCCAGCAGTTCCGGAGGGGGCTATAATTCACCCCTCCACTTT
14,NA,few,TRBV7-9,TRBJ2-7,CASSPRRGPYEQYF,TGTGCCAGCAGCCCCCGGAGGGGCCCCTACGAGCAGTACTTC
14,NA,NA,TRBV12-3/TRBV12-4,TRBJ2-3,CASSLAPGVDTQYF,TGTGCCAGCAGTTTAGCGCCAGGGGTAGATACGCAGTATTTT
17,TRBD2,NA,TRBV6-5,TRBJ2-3,CASTYHRPSGSGDTQYF,TGTGCCAGCACTTACCACCGACCTAGCGGGAGTGGGGATACGCAGTATTTT
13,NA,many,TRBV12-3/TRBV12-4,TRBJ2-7,CASSLGGGGEQYF,TGTGCCAGCAGTTTAGGAGGGGGAGGCGAGCAGTACTTC
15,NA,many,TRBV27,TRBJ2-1,CASSPGVSSYNEQFF,TGTGCCAGCAGCCCAGGGGTCAGCTCCTACAATGAGCAGTTCTTC
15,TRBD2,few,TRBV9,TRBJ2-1,CASSDSGLAYNEQFF,TGTGCCAGCAGCGATAGCGGACTAGCCTACAATGAGCAGTTCTTC
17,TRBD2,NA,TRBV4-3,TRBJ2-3,CASSQDETGLNTDTQYF,TGCGCCAGCAGCCAAGACGAGACGGGACTAAACACAGATACGCAGTATTTT
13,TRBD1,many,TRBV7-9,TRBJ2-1,CASSSSGGTEQFF,TGTGCCAGCAGCTCTTCAGGGGGCACTGAGCAGTTCTTC
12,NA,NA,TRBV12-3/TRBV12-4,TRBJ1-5,CARAKGNQPQHF,TGTGCCAGAGCTAAGGGCAATCAGCCCCAGCATTTT
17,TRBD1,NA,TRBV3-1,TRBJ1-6,CASRPPRDRGGDSPLHF,TGTGCCAGCAGGCCTCCCCGGGACAGGGGAGGTGATTCACCCCTCCACTTT
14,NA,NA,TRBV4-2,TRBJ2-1,CASSPPLLCNEQFF,TGTGCCAGCAGCCCCCCCCTTCTCTGCAATGAGCAGTTCTTC
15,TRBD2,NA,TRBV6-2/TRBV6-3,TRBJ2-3,CASSPVGLAGDTQYF,TGTGCCAGCAGTCCGGTAGGACTAGCGGGAGATACGCAGTATTTT
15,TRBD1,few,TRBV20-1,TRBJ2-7,CSAPHLGDRAYEQYF,TGCAGTGCTCCCCACCTGGGGGACAGGGCCTACGAGCAGTACTTC
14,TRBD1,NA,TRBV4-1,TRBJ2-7,CASSQQQGAYEQYF,TGCGCCAGCAGCCAACAACAGGGGGCGTACGAGCAGTACTTC
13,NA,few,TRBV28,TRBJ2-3,CASSPPNTDTQYF,TGTGCCAGCAGTCCTCCGAACACAGATACGCAGTATTTT
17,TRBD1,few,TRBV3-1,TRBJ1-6,CASSRRDRSSYNSPLHF,TGTGCCAGCAGCCGCCGGGACAGGAGCTCCTATAATTCACCCCTCCACTTT
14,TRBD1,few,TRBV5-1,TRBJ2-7,CASSSSGTGYEQYF,TGCGCCAGCAGCTCTTCCGGGACAGGGTACGAGCAGTACTTC
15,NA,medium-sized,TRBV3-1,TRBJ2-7,CASSQGGPLVYEQYF,TGTGCCAGCAGCCAAGGGGGGCCTTTAGTCTACGAGCAGTACTTC
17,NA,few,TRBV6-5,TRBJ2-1,CASSYDYTGSSYNEQFF,TGTGCCAGCAGTTACGATTACACGGGGAGCTCCTACAATGAGCAGTTCTTC
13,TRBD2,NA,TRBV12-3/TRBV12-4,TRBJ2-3,CASGLAATDTQYF,TGTGCCAGCGGACTAGCAGCTACAGATACGCAGTATTTT
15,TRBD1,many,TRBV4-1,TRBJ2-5,CASSQDDTGEETQYF,TGCGCCAGCAGCCAAGATGATACAGGGGAAGAGACCCAGTACTTC
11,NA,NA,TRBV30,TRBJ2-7,CAWQAFYEQYF,TGTGCCTGGCAGGCATTCTACGAGCAGTACTTC
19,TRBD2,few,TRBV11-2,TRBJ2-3,CASSSARGRGTSGSDTQYF,TGTGCCAGCAGCTCCGCCCGGGGCCGGGGGACTAGTGGGTCAGATACGCAGTATTTT
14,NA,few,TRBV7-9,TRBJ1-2,CASSLADRLYGYTF,TGTGCCAGCAGCTTAGCCGACAGACTGTATGGCTACACCTTC